This paragraph covers one T cell receptor (beta chain) sequence. PCR amplification relied on 60 Vbeta primers (plus 13 Jbeta primers). In the original workflow: Unique TCR beta chains totaled about 78 million in a later count, with around 11 million of them shared. Measured with immunoSEQ multiplex PCR; TCRdb has only the in-frame clones, and not every one. V and J calls plus clone size are reproduced from that table; the DNA served to infer D and trimming. This sample yields fewer than 100,000 clones, of which less than 80% are seen a single time; 1.5% to 2.5% belongs to the top ten. This sample is drawn from a study of cytomegalovirus exposure and HLA in healthy donors. Trimming shortened V by 3 bases and J by 2 bases, and 16 bases separated the two germline ends. CDR3 size: 16 residues. The germline V gene encodes CDR1 SGHTS and CDR2 YDEGEE.

The sequenced sample was PBMCs. This chain uses TRBV5-8 with TRBJ2-3; TRBD2 is a possible D gene (7 bases). The receptor was derived from a man in his forties in good health and CMV-seronegative. CDR3 DNA sequence: TGTGCCAGCAGCTGGGGCGGGGGCGGTCTCACAGATACGCAGTATTTT. Protein: CASSWGGGGLTDTQYF.